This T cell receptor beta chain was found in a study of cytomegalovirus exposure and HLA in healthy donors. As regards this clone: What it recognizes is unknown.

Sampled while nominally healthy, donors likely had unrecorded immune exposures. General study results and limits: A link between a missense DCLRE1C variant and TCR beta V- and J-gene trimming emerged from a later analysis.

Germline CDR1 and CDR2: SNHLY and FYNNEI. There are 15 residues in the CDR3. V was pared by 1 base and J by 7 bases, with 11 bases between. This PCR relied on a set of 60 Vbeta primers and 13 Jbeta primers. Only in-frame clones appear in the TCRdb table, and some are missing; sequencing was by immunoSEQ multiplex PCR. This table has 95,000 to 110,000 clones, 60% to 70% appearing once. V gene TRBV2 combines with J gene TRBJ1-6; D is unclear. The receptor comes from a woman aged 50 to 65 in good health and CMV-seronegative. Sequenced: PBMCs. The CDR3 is CASSEVVGPNSPLHF. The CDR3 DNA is TGTGCCAGCAGTGAAGTTGTTGGCCCAAATTCACCCCTCCACTTT.